This TCR beta chain was retrieved from a study of metastatic and nonmetastatic thyroid tumors. All patients were untreated before thyroid surgery. The CDR3 runs to 16 residues. The germline V and J ends were trimmed by 7 bases and 0 bases, with 16 bases remaining between them. CDR1 is LNHDA, CDR2 SQIVND, per germline (reference sequence). Via MiXCR, TCRdb re-called the PCR reads. The repertoire includes fewer than 7,500 clones, approximately 39% of them detected once, and roughly 20% sits in the top ten. This clone has just a few counts. The sequenced sample was tumor tissue. The chain links TRBV19 to TRBJ1-3; possible D gene TRBD1, 6 bases. The clonotype comes from a female donor with papillary thyroid cancer or a benign thyroid nodule (not recorded which). Some clones in this sample may be carry-over from other donors' samples. The chain's CDR3 is CASKPPGHLSGNTIYF. CDR3 DNA sequence: TGTGCCAGTAAGCCCCCGGGACACCTCTCTGGAAACACCATATATTTT.